This record concerns one T cell receptor beta chain sequence. The target antigen is unknown. The sample comes from a study of cytomegalovirus exposure and HLA in healthy donors. For the study at large: Genotyping of under 500 donors showed that 80% to 85% belonged to the Caucasian-associated ancestry cluster.

Use of 60 Vbeta and 13 Jbeta primers characterized the PCR. Data came from immunoSEQ multiplex PCR; TCRdb stores just in-frame clones and leaves some out. The profile shows fewer than 100,000 clones, approximately 79% of them singletons. Healthy people donating bone marrow made up the donors. V lost 7 bases to trimming and J lost 4 bases; unmatched junction nucleotides: 6. Looked up from germline, CDR1 is ENHRY and CDR2 is SYGVKD. The CDR3 is 14 amino acids. The study's findings and limits: Fewer N-insertions (relative to the approximately 670-donor mean) were reportedly seen in an Asian-associated ancestry cluster in a later analysis.

Sequencing was carried out using PBMCs. This TCR was sampled from a female donor in good health and CMV-seronegative. J is TRBJ2-1 and V is TRBV10-3, with 8 positions matching TRBD2. CDR3 loop: CAIKETSDYNEQFF. CDR3 nucleotide sequence: TGTGCCATCAAGGAGACTAGCGATTACAATGAGCAGTTCTTC.